The 5 T cell receptor beta chains below all came from one sample that was sequenced in a study of post-analysis software for immune sequencing data. Built from TCR beta cDNA, the libraries had unique molecular identifiers in them. TCRdb reanalysed the PCR reads using MiXCR and keeps one entry per CDR3 protein. The repertoire consists of fewer than 850,000 distinct CDR3 sequences, with 25% to 30% occurring once and the leading ten covering 0.55% to 0.65%. General study results and limits: In patients, a few TRBV segments were more frequent than in controls, with TRBV5-6, TRBV5-1 and TRBV20-1 among them.

Antigens for these TCRs are unknown. What was sequenced was blood. The receptors were gathered from a girl aged 10-17 years with multiple sclerosis.

The chain combines TRBV28 with TRBJ2-1; 7 bases agree with TRBD2. This CDR3 contains 14 residues. Germline lookup yields CDR1 MDHEN and CDR2 SYDVKM. V lost 7 bases, J lost 3 bases, and 6 bases stayed unmatched. The CDR3 DNA follows: TGTGCCAGCATGGAAGCGGGAAGCTACAATGAGCAGTTCTTC. Protein sequence: CASMEAGSYNEQFF. Combining the CDR3 with reference TRBV28 and TRBJ2-1 gives the whole variable domain DVKVTQSSRYLVKRTGEKVFLECVQDMDHENMFWYRQDPGLGLRLIYFSYDVKMKEKGDIPEGYSVSREKKERFSLILESASTNQTSMYLCASMEAGSYNEQFFGPGTRLTVL.

The rearrangement links TRBV2 to TRBJ2-7; the match to TRBD1 covers 9 bases. The V segment lost 4 bases and the J segment 8 bases; nucleotides outside the gene matches: 6. This CDR3 has 13 amino acids. The germline CDR1 and CDR2 sequences are SNHLY and FYNNEI. CDR3 region: CASSGTGVRKQYF. The CDR3 nucleotides are TGTGCCAGCAGTGGGACAGGGGTGAGGAAGCAGTACTTC.

The chain joins TRBV13 to TRBJ2-4, with unresolved D. V was clipped by 4 bases and J by 4 bases, with 11 bases between them. Germline V gene lookup returns CDR1 PRHDT and CDR2 FYEKMQ (reference sequence). The CDR3 has 14 amino acids. Written as DNA, the CDR3 is TGTGCCAGCAGCTGGACGTATAGTAAAAACATTCAGTACTTC. This gives the protein CASSWTYSKNIQYF.

In its sample, this clonotype was seen a few times. The V gene is TRBV9, the J gene TRBJ2-6; 9 bases line up with TRBD1. The CDR3 is made up of 20 amino acids. The germline V gene encodes CDR1 SGDLS and CDR2 YYNGEE. The junction had 14 bases not matched to a gene; V was cut back by 4 bases and J by 0 bases. The DNA for the CDR3 is TGTGCCAGCAGCCATCCCGGGGGGACAGGGCGGATCTCTGGGGCCAACGTCCTGACTTTC. This sequence encodes CASSHPGGTGRISGANVLTF. Full variable domain (remainder filled in from reference TRBV9 and TRBJ2-6): DSGVTQTPKHLITATGQRVTLRCSPRSGDLSVYWYQQSLDQGLQFLIQYYNGEERAKGNILERFSAQQFPDLHSELNLSSLELGDSALYFCASSHPGGTGRISGANVLTFGAGSRLTVL.

Of note for this clonotype: One junction end disagrees with the germline gene, perhaps due to a read error. The chain couples TRBV29-1 to TRBJ2-1, with D possibly matching TRBD1 (6 bases). From germline, CDR1 is SQVTM and CDR2 ANQGSEA. The CDR3 spans 13 residues. CDR3 DNA: TGCGGCGTTCAAGGGGGAGTATTATATGAGCAGTTCTTC. Amino acids: CGVQGGVLYEQFF.